This is a list of T cell receptor beta chains from one sample in a study of CD8 T cells in ankylosing spondylitis. From the 5' RACE reads, TCRdb called clonotypes with MiXCR, one entry per CDR3 protein. Seen here are about 220,000 distinct CDR3 sequences, approximately 7.4% observed once, and the top ten hold approximately 15%. Sequenced material: blood, either unsorted or a sorted T cell fraction (not recorded which). These receptors were collected from a male donor with ankylosing spondylitis. CDR3s include the opening cysteine and the closing phenylalanine or tryptophan. The D gene is left open where the match is weak. Only part of the rows carry a size: once, few, many, or a class if the clone is expanded.

J gene: TRBJ2-7
V gene: TRBV28
D gene: .
clone size: few
CDR3 protein: CASSQTGTSTLSASYEQYF
CDR3 DNA: TGTGCCAGCAGTCAAACCGGGACCTCGACCCTAAGCGCCTCCTACGAGCAGTACTTC

J gene: TRBJ2-7
V gene: TRBV20-1
D gene: .
clone size: many
CDR3 protein: CSARDGDAPHEQYF
CDR3 DNA: TGCAGTGCGAGAGATGGAGACGCACCCCACGAGCAGTACTTC

J gene: TRBJ2-5
V gene: TRBV7-2
D gene: .
clone size: many
CDR3 protein: CASGRGMYQETQYF
CDR3 DNA: TGTGCCAGCGGTAGGGGGATGTACCAAGAGACCCAGTACTTC

J gene: TRBJ2-5
V gene: TRBV28
D gene: .
clone size: few
CDR3 protein: CASSTRGKTQYF
CDR3 DNA: TGTGCCAGCAGTACCAGGGGTAAGACCCAGTACTTC

J gene: TRBJ1-1
V gene: TRBV9
D gene: .
clone size: few
CDR3 protein: CASSGRGVNTEAFF
CDR3 DNA: TGTGCCAGCAGCGGGAGGGGGGTGAACACTGAAGCTTTCTTT

J gene: TRBJ1-1
V gene: TRBV7-9
D gene: .
clone size: .
CDR3 protein: CASSPDRPMNTEAFF
CDR3 DNA: TGTGCCAGCAGCCCTGACAGACCCATGAACACTGAAGCTTTCTTT

J gene: TRBJ2-1
V gene: TRBV4-2
D gene: TRBD1
clone size: many
CDR3 protein: CASSPGQGGFTEQFF
CDR3 DNA: TGTGCCAGCAGCCCGGGACAGGGAGGATTTACTGAGCAGTTCTTC

J gene: TRBJ1-5
V gene: TRBV15
D gene: .
clone size: many
CDR3 protein: CATSRDYREHQPQHF
CDR3 DNA: TGTGCCACCAGCAGAGATTACAGGGAGCATCAGCCCCAGCATTTT

J gene: TRBJ2-3
V gene: TRBV2
D gene: .
clone size: few
CDR3 protein: CASKSGVNTQYF
CDR3 DNA: TGTGCCAGCAAATCGGGAGTAAATACGCAGTATTTT

J gene: TRBJ2-2
V gene: TRBV6-5
D gene: .
clone size: few
CDR3 protein: CASSYAPIGSGAGELFF
CDR3 DNA: TGTGCCAGCAGTTACGCGCCCATCGGGTCTGGGGCCGGGGAGCTGTTTTTT

J gene: TRBJ2-7
V gene: TRBV6-5
D gene: .
clone size: .
CDR3 protein: CASRPAGFYEQYF
CDR3 DNA: TGTGCCAGCAGGCCAGCAGGGTTCTACGAGCAGTACTTC

J gene: TRBJ1-2
V gene: TRBV27
D gene: TRBD1
clone size: many
CDR3 protein: CASKPGQGARGYTF
CDR3 DNA: TGTGCCAGCAAACCGGGACAGGGGGCGAGAGGCTACACCTTC

J gene: TRBJ1-2
V gene: TRBV12-3/TRBV12-4
D gene: TRBD1
clone size: many
CDR3 protein: CAIPGTAYGYTF
CDR3 DNA: TGTGCCATTCCCGGGACAGCCTATGGCTACACCTTC

J gene: TRBJ2-7
V gene: TRBV27
D gene: TRBD2
clone size: many
CDR3 protein: CASSWGGLPDTEQYF
CDR3 DNA: TGTGCCAGCAGTTGGGGGGGACTACCAGATACCGAGCAGTACTTC

J gene: TRBJ1-5
V gene: TRBV27
D gene: .
clone size: .
CDR3 protein: CASLAAGRSGRSNQPQHF
CDR3 DNA: TGTGCCAGCCTGGCGGCAGGGCGGTCCGGACGGAGCAATCAGCCCCAGCATTTT